Below, 13 T cell receptor beta chains from the same sample are listed, as sequenced in a study of CD8+ T cells in alopecia areata. RNA, once extracted, was reverse transcribed into cDNA for use as the sequencing template. Profiling relied on immunoSEQ multiplex PCR, and the TCRdb table lists in-frame clones only, not all of them. The table records more than 1,400 clones without singletons, the ten largest covering approximately 40%. What was sequenced was lesional skin. The receptor set was obtained from a C3H/HeJ mouse with alopecia areata. Strain MHC haplotype: H2-k.

This clone came up many times. Mouse names are used for the genes. The read comes to an end 4 residues before the CDR3 does, leaving the germline J gene to fill in the end. The chain combines TRBV13-2 with TRBJ2-7; 9 nucleotides agree with TRBD2. This CDR3 is 15 amino acids long. Germline V gives CDR1 NNHNN, CDR2 SYGAGS (reference sequence). The J segment lost 1 base and the V segment lost 0 bases, leaving 2 bases of the junction unmatched. The CDR3 bases that were read are TGTGCCAGCGGTGATGACTGGGGGGTATCCTAT. Residues: CASGDDWGVSY. The full-length CDR3 reads as CASGDDWGVSYEQYF.

By sample fraction, this clone is medium-sized. The genes are named according to mouse. Read sequence stops 4 residues before the CDR3 end, and the germline J gene provides the missing end. The chain couples TRBV14 to TRBJ2-7; TRBD2 matches at 8 bases. V gave up 5 bases and J gave up 2 bases; unmatched junction bases: 6. Germline values: CDR1 SGHDT, CDR2 FRDEAV. CDR3 length: 14 amino acids. The sequenced part of the CDR3 DNA is TGTGCCAGCAGCTCCGGGACTGGACCCTAT. It yields the protein CASSSGTGPY. In full, the CDR3 reads CASSSGTGPYEQYF.

This clone was observed many times. Any gene name here is a mouse gene name. The part of the CDR3 DNA that was read is TGTGCCAGCAGTGGACAGGGCGGAATTGCAAACACA. Protein: CASSGQGGIANT. In full, the CDR3 reads CASSGQGGIANTEVFF. This sequence joins TRBV13-1 and TRBJ1-1, with 7 bases fitting TRBD1. The read halts 4 residues ahead of the CDR3 end, with the missing end drawn from the germline J gene. The CDR3 is 16 amino acids. Trimming cost V 3 bases and J 0 bases; bases outside gene matches: 8. Germline V gene data show CDR1 as NSHNY and CDR2 as SYGAGN.

This clone occurred a few times. Gene names refer to mouse genes. The read falls 4 residues short of the CDR3 end, and the missing part is taken from the germline J gene. The chain joins TRBV2 to TRBJ2-4; D may be TRBD1 (6 bases). Germline values: CDR1 LGHNA, CDR2 YSYQKL. Trimming cost V 2 bases and J 0 bases, with 6 bases left between them. This CDR3 is 14 amino acids long. The CDR3 is CASSQQGSQNTLYF. CDR3 DNA, as far as it was read: TGTGCCAGCAGCCAACAGGGGAGTCAAAAC.

A few counts support this clone. Germline and genes here are mouse. The CDR3 extends 4 residues past the end of the read, so its final part is completed from the germline J gene. This sequence joins TRBV13-2 and TRBJ1-1; TRBD1 agrees at 8 bases. Germline CDR1 reads NNHNN; CDR2 reads SYGAGS (reference sequence). The CDR3 is 13 residues long. Unmatched junction bases numbered 0, after V lost 2 bases and J lost 3 bases. CDR3 DNA (partial): TGTGCCAGCGGTGAGACAGGGGACACA. Its translation: CASGETGDT. The full CDR3 is CASGETGDTEVFF.

This clone was seen at least ten times. The genes are named according to mouse. With the read ending 4 residues before the CDR3 end, the germline J gene is used to fill in that end. The chain recombines TRBV13-3 with TRBJ2-4; D is unclear. Germline V lookup: CDR1 NNHDY, CDR2 SYVADS. This CDR3 has 12 amino acids. The germline V and J ends were trimmed by 4 bases and 1 base, with 4 bases remaining between them. The sequenced CDR3 bases are TGTGCCAGCAGTCAGGGTCAAAAC. Translating gives CASSQGQN. Given in full, the CDR3 is CASSQGQNTLYF.

This clone was seen at least ten times. Here the gene names and germline are mouse. The read comes to an end 4 residues before the CDR3 does, leaving the germline J gene to fill in the end. The chain employs TRBV13-3 and TRBJ2-1, with 8 bases identical to TRBD1. CDR3 length equals 16 residues. Germline V gene sequence: CDR1 NNHDY, CDR2 SYVADS. The covered CDR3 bases are TGTGCCAGCAGTGGGACCGCAGGGGGCGCGGAGGCT. It is translated as CASSGTAGGAEA. From start to end, the CDR3 is CASSGTAGGAEAEQFF.

This clone was seen repeatedly, ten times or more. Gene names refer to mouse genes. The CDR3 end lies 4 residues beyond the end of the read and is filled in from the germline J gene. The rearrangement links TRBV5 to TRBJ2-4; D not resolved. Germline V gene lookup returns CDR1 LGHNA and CDR2 YNLKQL (reference sequence). CDR3 length: 14 residues. The germline V and J ends were trimmed by 0 bases and 2 bases, with 6 bases remaining between them. This chain's CDR3 is CASSQDADQNTLYF. The covered CDR3 bases are TGTGCCAGCAGCCAAGATGCAGATCAAAAC.

There are many counts of this clone. The genes are named according to mouse. Sequencing ends 4 residues short of the CDR3 end; the germline J gene provides the rest. The rearrangement links TRBV13-1 to TRBJ2-5; 10 bases fit TRBD1. The CDR3 is 15 residues long. The germline V gene has CDR1 NSHNY and CDR2 SYGAGN. The CDR3: CASSDPGTGADTQYF. The sequenced part of the CDR3 DNA is TGTGCCAGCAGTGATCCCGGGACAGGGGCAGAC.

This clone was recorded a few times. A far bigger clonotype differs at one base, so this is likely a read error. Gene names and germline refer to mouse. The CDR3: CASGDWGDAEQFF. CDR3 bases read: TGTGCCAGCGGTGATTGGGGGGATGCT. The V gene is TRBV13-2, the J gene TRBJ2-1, with 7 positions matching TRBD2. The sequence runs out 4 residues before the end of the CDR3; the remainder is reconstructed from the germline J gene. There are 13 residues in the CDR3. Looked up from germline, CDR1 is NNHNN and CDR2 is SYGAGS (reference sequence). The ends lost 1 base at V and 5 bases at J; junction bases unmatched: 0.

This clone has only a few counts. The protein given in TCRdb and the translation of the DNA differ at residue 13, and the sequence presented here derives from the DNA. This is likely an artifact of a read error, given a far larger clone one base away. Gene and germline names: mouse. The read terminates 3 residues ahead of where the CDR3 ends, so the germline J gene completes it. The chain uses TRBV13-2 and TRBJ1-6; 7 nucleotides match TRBD1. TRBJ1-6 is an open reading frame whose function is uncertain. The CDR3 is made up of 16 amino acids. Germline V gives CDR1 NNHNN, CDR2 SYGAGS (reference sequence). The CDR3 DNA, read in part, is TGTGCCAGCGGGACAGGGAGAGGATCCTTTAATTCGCCC. This sequence encodes CASGTGRGSFNSP. The entire CDR3 reads CASGTGRGSFNSPLYF.

In its sample, this clone was seen many times. Mouse gene names apply. From the germline J gene comes the end of the CDR3, since the read stops 4 residues before it. The chain recombines TRBV12-1 with TRBJ2-1, with 9 bases fitting TRBD2. CDR1 SGHSN and CDR2 HYEKVE come from the germline V gene. The CDR3 totals 14 residues. Losses at the gene ends were 2 bases for V and 3 bases for J; bases not matched to a gene: 1. The part of the CDR3 DNA that was read is TGTGCCAGCTCTCGACTGGGGGCCTATGCT. This sequence encodes CASSRLGAYA. The CDR3 as a whole reads CASSRLGAYAEQFF.

This clone was detected many times. These gene names are mouse names. This specimen includes other DNA sequences encoding the same CDR3. The part of the CDR3 DNA that was read is TGCACCTGCAGTGCAGATCTGGGGAAACAAGAC. Translated: CTCSADLGKQD. The full-length CDR3 reads as CTCSADLGKQDTQYF. J is TRBJ2-5 and V is TRBV1, with a weak D call TRBD2 (6 bases). The CDR3 goes on 4 residues after the read ends, and that part is filled in from the germline J gene. Trimming cost V 0 bases and J 3 bases, with 10 bases left between them. The length of the CDR3 is 15 residues. The germline gives CDR1 NSQYPW, CDR2 LRSPGD (reference sequence).